This TCR beta chain was documented in a study of T cell repertoires in cytomegalovirus infection. About the research overall: Researchers turned to recently identified HLA-C-restricted CMV epitopes as well as well-studied HLA-B-restricted ones.

Whole-study results and caveats: The ex vivo response was dominated by HLA-C-restricted CMV-specific TCR beta clonotypes.

V lost 8 bases and J 4 bases, leaving 9 bases between the germline ends. Looked up from germline, CDR1 is ENHRY and CDR2 is SYGVKD. CDR3 length equals 12 residues. About this clonotype itself: Antigen: not known.

TCRdb reanalysed the reads using MiXCR and keeps one entry per CDR3 protein. The table lists about 830,000 distinct CDR3 sequences, 32% of them singletons. The clonotype originates from a human donor in good health (CMV status not recorded). Some clones in this sample may be carry-over from other donors' samples. The sequenced sample was cultured CD8+ T cells from PBMCs, obtained from culture after CMV antigen stimulation. This chain uses TRBV10-3 with TRBJ2-1; no definite D call. The CDR3 sequence is CAIRPSYNEQFF. The CDR3 nucleotides read TGTGCCATCCGCCCCAGTTACAATGAGCAGTTCTTC.